The sample holds a few counts of the clone carrying this T cell receptor (beta chain). Antigen unknown. The junction departs from germline at one end; a sequencing error may be responsible. With template switching, a universal primer site was added, and the cDNA carried unique molecular identifiers. TCRdb reanalysed the 5' RACE reads using MiXCR and keeps one entry per CDR3 protein. The table records some 1,700,000 distinct CDR3 sequences, about 31% of them present only once. The source of the sample is a study of identical twins. Broader study findings: The more abundant beta clonotypes in cord blood had fewer insertions, and memory repertoires did not show this. Analyses based on zero insertions could be partly confounded by invariant MAIT and iNKT cells.

The CDR3 extends over 13 amino acids. CDR1 and CDR2 from the germline V gene are DFQATT and SNEGSKA (reference sequence). The sequencing input was cord blood. This TCR was sampled from a newborn girl in good health. This rearrangement joins TRBV20-1 to TRBJ2-1; the D call may be TRBD1 or TRBD2 (5 bases each). In nucleotides, the CDR3 is TGCAGTCTAAGCTCGGGACCCTACGATGAGCAGTTCTTC. Protein product: CSLSSGPYDEQFF.